Presented here are 24 T cell receptor beta chains from one specimen sequenced in a study of blood T cell repertoires in COVID-19. Sequencing was performed with immunoSEQ multiplex PCR; in TCRdb, only in-frame clones are kept and a portion is missing. Here the sample spans some 390,000 clones, 85% to 90% being singletons. Sequenced input: PBMCs or T cells enriched from blood (not recorded which). These receptors were taken from a man aged 30 to 39 who had recovered from COVID-19.

V is TRBV5-1 and J is TRBJ2-2; TRBD2 agrees at 10 bases. J lost 2 bases, V lost 4 bases, and 2 bases had no gene match. The CDR3 extends over 15 amino acids. Germline-derived CDR1 and CDR2 are SGHRS and YFSETQ. The CDR3 DNA reads as TGCGCCAGCAGCCCTAGCGGGAGAAACACCGGGGAGCTGTTTTTT. This translates into CASSPSGRNTGELFF.

The gene calls are TRBV29-1 and TRBJ1-2; 8 nucleotides agree with TRBD1. Trimming at V came to 8 bases and at J to 6 bases, leaving 8 bases not matched to a gene. CDR1 is SQVTM and CDR2 is ANQGSEA in the germline V gene. This CDR3 region has 12 residues. CDR3 residues: CSSLQQGDGYTF. CDR3 DNA: TGCAGCTCCCTACAACAGGGGGATGGCTACACCTTC.

This clone was seen only once. V gene TRBV28 combines with J gene TRBJ2-2; perhaps TRBD1 as D (5 bases). Trimming took off 5 bases at V and 3 bases at J, with 13 bases between the two ends. The germline gives CDR1 MDHEN, CDR2 SYDVKM. CDR3 length: 15 amino acids. In DNA, the CDR3 is TGTGCCAGCAGTCGGAGTAGGGGTGACACCGGGGAGCTGTTTTTT. This encodes CASSRSRGDTGELFF. The full variable domain, rest sourced from reference TRBV28 and TRBJ2-2, is DVKVTQSSRYLVKRTGEKVFLECVQDMDHENMFWYRQDPGLGLRLIYFSYDVKMKEKGDIPEGYSVSREKKERFSLILESASTNQTSMYLCASSRSRGDTGELFFGEGSRLTVL.

The CDR3: CASSKATESPGKLFF. The CDR3 DNA reads as TGTGCCAGCAGCAAAGCGACAGAATCTCCTGGTAAACTGTTTTTT. The rearrangement joins TRBV21-1 to TRBJ1-4; the table's D gene call, TRBD1, was not cross checked with the DNA. TRBV21-1 is a pseudogene. This CDR3 is built from 15 residues.

As regards this clone: This same CDR3 is encoded by further DNA sequences in the sample. The gene calls are TRBV3-1 (or the pseudogene TRBV3-2) and TRBJ1-2; 8 bases agree with TRBD1. V shed 4 bases, J shed 6 bases, and the junction held 4 bases outside the gene matches. Germline CDR1 LGHDT, CDR2 YNNKEL (reference sequence). The CDR3 runs to 13 residues. The CDR3 is CASSLGQGHGYTF. CDR3 bases: TGTGCCAGCAGCCTTGGACAGGGCCATGGCTACACCTTC.

This chain uses TRBV15 with TRBJ2-7; weak D call: TRBD1 (6 bases). The CDR3 extends over 13 amino acids. CDR1 and CDR2 from the germline V gene are LNHNV and YYDKDF (reference sequence). Trimming cost V 6 bases and J 1 base, with 10 bases left between them. The CDR3 protein is CATRDRLSYEQYF. The CDR3 coding sequence is TGTGCCACCAGAGACAGGCTATCCTACGAGCAGTACTTC. Combining the CDR3 with reference TRBV15 and TRBJ2-7 gives the whole variable domain DAMVIQNPRYQVTQFGKPVTLSCSQTLNHNVMYWYQQKSSQAPKLLFHYYDKDFNNEADTPDNFQSRRPNTSFCFLDIRSPGLGDTAMYLCATRDRLSYEQYFGPGTRLTVT.

This clone has just one count. This chain joins TRBV6-5 and TRBJ2-1; TRBD1 agrees at 9 bases. CDR1 and CDR2 (germline): MNHEY, SVGAGI. The CDR3 loop spans 15 amino acids. V was clipped by 2 bases and J by 10 bases; unmatched bases: 9. As DNA, the CDR3 is TGTGCCAGCAGTTACCTCGGACAGGGGTTGGTGGAGCAGTTCTTC. The encoded protein is CASSYLGQGLVEQFF.

The chain carries TRBV19 and TRBJ1-1, with 9 bases fitting TRBD1. From germline, CDR1 is LNHDA and CDR2 SQIVND (reference sequence). This CDR3 is 15 amino acids long. Trimming took 5 bases from V and 0 from J; bases not matched to a gene: 4. For the CDR3, the DNA is TGTGCCAGTAGTTGGGGACAGGGACTGAACACTGAAGCTTTCTTT. Its translation is CASSWGQGLNTEAFF. Together with reference TRBV19 and TRBJ1-1, the CDR3 gives the full variable domain: DGGITQSPKYLFRKEGQNVTLSCEQNLNHDAMYWYRQDPGQGLRLIYYSQIVNDFQKGDIAEGYSVSREKKESFPLTVTSAQKNPTAFYLCASSWGQGLNTEAFFGQGTRLTVV.

The gene calls are TRBV28 and TRBJ1-5; D not resolved. Trimming shortened V by 3 bases and J by 1 base, and 10 bases separated the two germline ends. This CDR3 has 15 amino acids. Germline V CDR1 and CDR2: MDHEN, SYDVKM. In DNA, the CDR3 is TGTGCCAGCAGTTTTCCGGGGAGGAGCAATCAGCCCCAGCATTTT. Translation gives CASSFPGRSNQPQHF.

The rearrangement joins TRBV15 to TRBJ2-4; 7 nucleotides match TRBD1. CDR3 length equals 16 residues. Trimming cost V 7 bases and J 8 bases; bases outside gene matches: 17. The germline V gene encodes CDR1 LNHNV and CDR2 YYDKDF (reference sequence). The CDR3 reads CATTKESPGTVDIQYF. The CDR3 DNA reads TGTGCCACCACCAAAGAGAGTCCCGGGACAGTCGACATTCAGTACTTC. Together with reference TRBV15 and TRBJ2-4, the CDR3 gives the full variable domain: DAMVIQNPRYQVTQFGKPVTLSCSQTLNHNVMYWYQQKSSQAPKLLFHYYDKDFNNEADTPDNFQSRRPNTSFCFLDIRSPGLGDTAMYLCATTKESPGTVDIQYFGAGTRLSVL.

V is TRBV28 and J is TRBJ2-7, with 9 nucleotides matching TRBD1. This CDR3 region has 15 residues. CDR1 and CDR2 from the germline V gene are MDHEN and SYDVKM. J gave up 1 base and V 1 base, and 2 bases lay outside the gene matches. CDR3 nucleotides: TGTGCCAGCAGTTTATACAGGGGGCCATCCTACGAGCAGTACTTC. Protein sequence: CASSLYRGPSYEQYF.

In nucleotides, the CDR3 is TGTGCCAGCAGTCAGACCGGACAGACTTTCTATGGCTACACCTTC. The encoded protein is CASSQTGQTFYGYTF. The V call is TRBV28, the J call TRBJ1-2, with D possibly being TRBD1 (6 bases). The V gene lost 5 bases and the J gene lost 4 bases, with 17 bases spanning the gap. The CDR3 length is 15 residues. In germline, CDR1 is MDHEN, CDR2 SYDVKM.

This clone was counted a single time. The chain employs TRBV10-3 and TRBJ1-2; TRBD1 matches 9 bases. This CDR3 spans 14 amino acids. From germline, CDR1 is ENHRY and CDR2 SYGVKD. With 6 bases clipped from V and 8 bases from J, the junction kept 10 bases outside the gene matches. CDR3 protein: CAISLDRGLGGYTF. CDR3 bases: TGTGCCATCAGCTTGGACAGGGGTCTGGGGGGCTACACCTTC.

This chain uses TRBV12-3 or TRBV12-4 with TRBJ2-5; D might be TRBD2 (5 bases). The length of the CDR3 is 13 residues. V lost 3 bases and J lost 7, with 12 bases in between. The CDR3 loop is CASSFSALVTQYF. The CDR3 DNA sequence: TGTGCCAGCAGTTTTAGCGCCCTGGTGACCCAGTACTTC.

This chain joins TRBV9 and TRBJ2-1, with D maybe TRBD2 (7 bases). The length of the CDR3 is 14 residues. CDR1 SGDLS and CDR2 YYNGEE come from the germline V gene. Trimming pared 4 bases from V and 9 bases from J, leaving 17 bases between. The CDR3 reads CASSPEGEGGEQFF. Here the CDR3 DNA reads TGTGCCAGCAGCCCTGAGGGGGAGGGGGGTGAGCAGTTCTTC.

The chain employs TRBV28 and TRBJ1-5; maybe TRBD1 (6 bases). Per germline, CDR1 MDHEN and CDR2 SYDVKM. This CDR3 region has 16 residues. V lost 6 bases and J 6 bases, leaving 21 bases between the germline ends. CDR3 sequence (DNA): TGTGCCAGCAGAGTTCAGTGGGGGCAGCTGAGTCAGCCCCAGCATTTT. Encoded protein: CASRVQWGQLSQPQHF. Together with reference TRBV28 and TRBJ1-5, the CDR3 gives the full variable domain: DVKVTQSSRYLVKRTGEKVFLECVQDMDHENMFWYRQDPGLGLRLIYFSYDVKMKEKGDIPEGYSVSREKKERFSLILESASTNQTSMYLCASRVQWGQLSQPQHFGDGTRLSIL.

This chain links TRBV28 with TRBJ2-1; 10 nucleotides agree with TRBD2. Germline trimming cut 6 bases from V and 3 bases from J; bases unmatched to any gene: 5. The CDR3 spans 15 residues. CDR1 and CDR2 from the germline V gene are MDHEN and SYDVKM. The CDR3 protein is CASSSGLAVYNEQFF. The CDR3 DNA is TGTGCCAGCAGCTCCGGACTAGCGGTCTACAATGAGCAGTTCTTC.

For the CDR3, the DNA is TGCGCCAGCAGCTTGCTTAGCGGGAGGGCTGGGCTGGAGACCCAGTACTTC. Its translation: CASSLLSGRAGLETQYF. This rearrangement joins TRBV5-1 to TRBJ2-5, with 11 bases that match TRBD2. With 1 base clipped from V and 5 bases from J, the junction kept 10 bases outside the gene matches. This CDR3 contains 17 residues. CDR1 is SGHRS, CDR2 YFSETQ, per germline.

The chain uses TRBV4-1 and TRBJ2-2, with D possibly matching TRBD2 (6 bases). CDR1 and CDR2 from the germline V gene are MGHRA and YSYEKL. V was pared by 4 bases and J by 6 bases, with 21 bases between. This CDR3 is 17 amino acids long. The DNA for the CDR3 is TGCGCCAGCAGCCGGGATCTCCCAGGCAGGGAGGCCGGGGAGCTGTTTTTT. It codes for CASSRDLPGREAGELFF.

V is TRBV18 and J is TRBJ1-5; 8 nucleotides line up with TRBD1. V was clipped by 4 bases and J by 4 bases; unmatched bases: 6. This CDR3 has 15 amino acids. CDR1 KGHSH and CDR2 LQKENI come from the germline V gene. The CDR3 DNA reads as TGTGCCAGCTCACGTCGGACAGGGCTTAATCAGCCCCAGCATTTT. It specifies CASSRRTGLNQPQHF.

V is TRBV25-1 and J is TRBJ1-5, with D tentatively TRBD1 (5 bases). This CDR3 spans 15 amino acids. Germline V gives CDR1 MGHDK, CDR2 SYGVNS. Trimming left V 5 bases short and J 9 bases short, with 20 bases between. The CDR3 sequence: CASSPRGSENLPQHF. In DNA, the CDR3 is TGTGCCAGCAGTCCGCGGGGGTCGGAGAATTTGCCCCAGCATTTT. The full variable domain, completed using reference TRBV25-1 and TRBJ1-5, is EADIYQTPRYLVIGTGKKITLECSQTMGHDKMYWYQQDPGMELHLIHYSYGVNSTEKGDLSSESTVSRIRTEHFPLTLESARPSHTSQYLCASSPRGSENLPQHFGDGTRLSIL.

This chain connects TRBV24-1 to TRBJ1-5; a possible D gene is TRBD1 (5 bases). Per the germline V gene, CDR1 is KGHDR and CDR2 is SFDVKD. This CDR3 is 19 amino acids long. V was clipped by 0 bases and J by 6 bases, with 23 bases between them. The CDR3 region is CATSDLGAGGQYSGQPQHF. As DNA, the CDR3 is TGTGCCACCAGTGATTTGGGGGCGGGGGGTCAGTATAGCGGTCAGCCCCAGCATTTT.

The chain recombines TRBV5-1 with TRBJ1-6; possibly TRBD1 for D (6 bases). Germline CDR1 reads SGHRS; CDR2 reads YFSETQ. The V end lost 4 bases, the J end lost 14 bases, and 16 bases lay between the germline ends. The length of the CDR3 is 13 residues. CDR3 nucleotides: TGCGCCAGCAGCCCCCCGGAGACAGGCACCCTCCACTTT. Protein product: CASSPPETGTLHF.

This chain joins TRBV5-1 and TRBJ2-7, with 13 bases identical to TRBD2. Losses at the gene ends were 4 bases for V and 5 bases for J; bases not matched to a gene: 3. The V gene's germline CDR1 is SGHRS and CDR2 YFSETQ. This CDR3 contains 14 residues. The CDR3 protein is CASSPGTSGDEQYF. The CDR3 coding sequence is TGCGCCAGCAGCCCAGGGACTAGCGGGGACGAGCAGTACTTC. Using reference TRBV5-1 and TRBJ2-7 for the parts outside the CDR3, the full variable domain is KAGVTQTPRYLIKTRGQQVTLSCSPISGHRSVSWYQQTPGQGLQFLFEYFSETQRNKGNFPGRFSGRQFSNSRSEMNVSTLELGDSALYLCASSPGTSGDEQYFGPGTRLTVT.